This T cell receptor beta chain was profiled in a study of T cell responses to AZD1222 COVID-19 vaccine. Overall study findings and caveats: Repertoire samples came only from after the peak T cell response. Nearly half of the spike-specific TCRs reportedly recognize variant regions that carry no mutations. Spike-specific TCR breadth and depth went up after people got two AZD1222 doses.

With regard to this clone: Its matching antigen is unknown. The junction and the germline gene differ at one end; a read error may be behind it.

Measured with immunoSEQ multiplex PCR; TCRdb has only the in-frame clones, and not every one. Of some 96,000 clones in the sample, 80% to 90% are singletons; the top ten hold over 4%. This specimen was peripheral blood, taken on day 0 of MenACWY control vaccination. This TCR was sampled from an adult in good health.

This CDR3 is CAWGVGHQVAEQYF. As DNA, the CDR3 is TGTGCCTGGGGTGTGGGACATCAAGTGGCCGAGCAGTACTTC. This sequence joins TRBV30 and TRBJ2-7; perhaps TRBD1 as D (6 bases). The CDR3 has 14 amino acids. The germline CDR1 and CDR2 sequences are GTSNPN and SVGIG (reference sequence).